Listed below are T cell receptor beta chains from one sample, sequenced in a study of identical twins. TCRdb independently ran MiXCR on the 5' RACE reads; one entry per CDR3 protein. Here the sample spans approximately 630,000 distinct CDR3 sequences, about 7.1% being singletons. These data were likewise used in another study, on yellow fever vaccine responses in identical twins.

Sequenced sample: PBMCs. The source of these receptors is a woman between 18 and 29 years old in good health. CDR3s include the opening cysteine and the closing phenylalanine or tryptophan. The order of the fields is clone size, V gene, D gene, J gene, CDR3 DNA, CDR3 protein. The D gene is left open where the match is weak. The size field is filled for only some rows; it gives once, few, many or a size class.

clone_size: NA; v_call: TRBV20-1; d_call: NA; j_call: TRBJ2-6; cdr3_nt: TGCAGTGCTAGTCGGGACGGTATCTCTGGGGCCAACGTCCTGACTTTC; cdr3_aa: CSASRDGISGANVLTF
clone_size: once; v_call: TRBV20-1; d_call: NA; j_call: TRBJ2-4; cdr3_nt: TGCAGTGGCCGGGGTACCAAAAACATTCAGTACTTC; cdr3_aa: CSGRGTKNIQYF
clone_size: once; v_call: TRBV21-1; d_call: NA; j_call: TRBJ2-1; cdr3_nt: TGTGCCAGCAACAATGAAAGCTCCTACAATGAGCAGTTCTTC; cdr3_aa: CASNNESSYNEQFF
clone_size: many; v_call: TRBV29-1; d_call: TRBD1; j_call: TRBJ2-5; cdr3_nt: TGCAGCGGGGGACAGGGACAGACCCAGTACTTC; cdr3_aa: CSGGQGQTQYF
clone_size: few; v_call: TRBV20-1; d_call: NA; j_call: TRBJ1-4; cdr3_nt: TGCAGCGGGGACCGGACCGTCAGGTGGGAACTGTTTTTT; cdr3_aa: CSGDRTVRWELFF
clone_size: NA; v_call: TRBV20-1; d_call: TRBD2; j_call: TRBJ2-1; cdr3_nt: TGCAGTGCTTCTTCGACTAGCGGGGGGCACAATGAGCAGTTCTTC; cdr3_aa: CSASSTSGGHNEQFF
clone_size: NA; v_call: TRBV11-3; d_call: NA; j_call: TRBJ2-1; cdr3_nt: TGTGCCAGCAGCTTAGAGACAAATGCGGCTGAGCAGTTCTTC; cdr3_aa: CASSLETNAAEQFF
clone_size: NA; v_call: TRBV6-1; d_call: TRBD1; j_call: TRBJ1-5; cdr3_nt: TGTGCCAGCAGTGCCTCAGCTGCGACAGGGGTTCAGCCCCAGCATTTT; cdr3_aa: CASSASAATGVQPQHF
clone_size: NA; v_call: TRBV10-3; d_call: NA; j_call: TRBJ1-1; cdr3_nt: TGTGCCATCAGCAAGGGGCCGCCTGAAGCTTTCTTT; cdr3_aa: CAISKGPPEAFF
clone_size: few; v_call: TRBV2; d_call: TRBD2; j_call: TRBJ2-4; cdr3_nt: TGTGCCAGCAGTGCTCTCGGGGGGATACTAGCCAAAAACATTCAGTACTTC; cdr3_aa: CASSALGGILAKNIQYF
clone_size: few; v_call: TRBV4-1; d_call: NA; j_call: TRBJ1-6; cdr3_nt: TGCGCCAGCAGCCAAGTCGGGGTTAGTTCACCCCTCCACTTT; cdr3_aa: CASSQVGVSSPLHF
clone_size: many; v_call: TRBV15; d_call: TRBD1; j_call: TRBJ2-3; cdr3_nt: TGTGCCACCTCGGACAGGACTGGCCCAGATACGCAGTATTTT; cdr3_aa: CATSDRTGPDTQYF
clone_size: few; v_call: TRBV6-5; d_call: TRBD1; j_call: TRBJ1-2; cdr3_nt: TGTGCCAGCAGTTCAACAGGGGGCGACGGTGGCTACACCTTC; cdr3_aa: CASSSTGGDGGYTF